The 32 T cell receptor beta chains below were found in one sample sequenced in a study of PD-L1 blockade in urothelial cancer. Time point denoted: pretreatment peripheral blood. Sequenced by immunoSEQ multiplex PCR; TCRdb stores in-frame clones only, minus some. The sample includes 70,000 or so clones, roughly 90% of them seen just once. The starting material was PBMCs, obtained around atezolizumab (anti-PD-L1) treatment. These receptors came from a man between 65 and 79 years old with urothelial cancer.

The V call is TRBV30, the J call TRBJ2-3; TRBD2 matches 8 bases. The germline gives CDR1 GTSNPN, CDR2 SVGIG (reference sequence). The CDR3 is 15 amino acids. Trimming removed 4 bases from V and 4 bases from J; junction bases left unmatched: 10. CDR3 DNA sequence: TGTGCCTGGAAATTCGGGCAGGGACTAGCAGATACGCAGTATTTT. This gives the protein CAWKFGQGLADTQYF.

The V gene is TRBV7-9, the J gene TRBJ2-7; 7 bases match TRBD1. CDR1 is SEHNR and CDR2 is FQNEAQ in the germline V gene (reference sequence). With 2 bases clipped from V and 1 base from J, the junction kept 2 bases outside the gene matches. The CDR3 covers 14 residues. The CDR3 nucleotides read TGTGCCAGCAGCTTATCACAGGGGTCCTACGAGCAGTACTTC. Its translation is CASSLSQGSYEQYF.

This chain's CDR3 is CASSLASPSGRRGDTQYF. CDR3 in DNA: TGCGCCAGCAGCTTGGCCTCTCCAAGCGGGAGGAGGGGAGATACGCAGTATTTT. The chain uses TRBV5-1 and TRBJ2-3; TRBD2 matches at 9 bases. Trimming at V came to 0 bases and at J to 5 bases, leaving 13 bases not matched to a gene. The CDR3 loop spans 18 amino acids. CDR1 and CDR2 from the germline V gene are SGHRS and YFSETQ.

The CDR3, as DNA: TGTGCCAGCAGCCATACCGGACTAGCGGGAGGGACCGGGGAGCTGTTTTTT. Encoded protein: CASSHTGLAGGTGELFF. This chain links TRBV7-2 with TRBJ2-2; TRBD2 matches 15 bases. This CDR3 contains 17 residues. Looked up from germline, CDR1 is SGHTA and CDR2 is FQGNSA. J gave up 5 bases and V 5 bases, and 6 bases lay outside the gene matches.

This clone is deemed medium-sized (0.01 to 0.1%). The chain combines TRBV6-1 with TRBJ2-7; TRBD2 might be the D (6 bases). The germline gives CDR1 MNHNS, CDR2 SASEGT. V lost 2 bases and J lost 0, with 11 bases in between. CDR3 length: 15 amino acids. CDR3 sequence reads: CASSENGGSSYEQYF. The CDR3 nucleotides read TGTGCCAGCAGTGAAAATGGGGGGAGCTCCTACGAGCAGTACTTC.

The rearrangement joins TRBV5-4 to TRBJ2-2; D is ambiguous. V shed 4 bases and J shed 3 bases, with 7 bases lying between them. CDR1 and CDR2 (germline): SGHNT, YYREEE (reference sequence). The length of the CDR3 is 13 residues. CDR3: CASSPPDTGELFF. CDR3 nucleotides: TGTGCCAGCAGCCCTCCTGACACCGGGGAGCTGTTTTTT. The entire variable domain, with the rest obtained from reference TRBV5-4 and TRBJ2-2, is as follows: ETGVTQSPTHLIKTRGQQVTLRCSSQSGHNTVSWYQQALGQGPQFIFQYYREEENGRGNFPPRFSGLQFPNYSSELNVNALELDDSALYLCASSPPDTGELFFGEGSRLTVL.

The V call is TRBV27, the J call TRBJ1-1, with a tentative D call TRBD1 (5 bases). V lost 2 bases, J lost 14 bases, and 21 bases lay in between. CDR1 and CDR2 (germline): MNHEY, SMNVEV (reference sequence). The CDR3 spans 14 residues. This CDR3 is CASSLGVGPFILFF. CDR3 DNA sequence: TGTGCCAGCAGTTTAGGTGTGGGGCCGTTTATTTTGTTCTTT.

The table lists this clone with a count of one. The chain joins TRBV23-1 to TRBJ2-3; D may be TRBD1 (6 bases). TRBV23-1 carries the ORF label, with uncertain function. V shed 5 bases and J shed 0 bases, with 9 bases lying between them. The CDR3 runs 14 residues. The CDR3 is CASSTQGSTDTQYF. CDR3 sequence (DNA): TGCGCCAGCAGTACACAGGGAAGCACAGATACGCAGTATTTT.

CDR3 amino acids: CASSDMVTGSYNEQFF. The CDR3, as DNA: TGCGCCAGCAGTGATATGGTGACAGGGTCCTACAATGAGCAGTTCTTC. V gene TRBV10-2 combines with J gene TRBJ2-1; TRBD1 aligns across 7 bases. The CDR3 extends over 16 amino acids. V gave up 3 bases and J gave up 1 base; unmatched junction bases: 6. Germline V gives CDR1 WSHSY, CDR2 SAAADI.

This chain connects TRBV27 to TRBJ1-2, with D possibly TRBD1 on 6 matching bases. V shed 6 bases and J shed 4 bases, with 18 bases lying between them. CDR1 is MNHEY and CDR2 is SMNVEV in the germline V gene (reference sequence). This CDR3 contains 15 residues. The CDR3 coding sequence is TGTGCCAGCAGCGGCGGGGGCCTGGGCACCTATGGCTACACCTTC. Amino acid sequence: CASSGGGLGTYGYTF.

The V gene is TRBV30, the J gene TRBJ2-7, with D unresolved. This CDR3 comprises 12 residues. Between the trimmed V and J ends, which lost 3 bases and 3 bases, there was a span of 9 bases. Germline lookup yields CDR1 GTSNPN and CDR2 SVGIG (reference sequence). The CDR3 DNA sequence: TGTGCCTGGAGCCCGGCGGTCTACGAGCAGTACTTC. This codes for CAWSPAVYEQYF. Full variable domain (remainder filled in from reference TRBV30 and TRBJ2-7): SQTIHQWPATLVQPVGSPLSLECTVEGTSNPNLYWYRQAAGRGLQLLFYSVGIGQISSEVPQNLSASRPQDRQFILSSKKLLLSDSGFYLCAWSPAVYEQYFGPGTRLTVT.

J is TRBJ2-3 and V is TRBV5-1; TRBD2 matches at 14 bases. The CDR3 length is 17 residues. CDR1 SGHRS and CDR2 YFSETQ come from the germline V gene. V gave up 3 bases and J gave up 0 bases; unmatched junction bases: 3. This chain's CDR3 is CASSSGTSGGSTDTQYF. CDR3 DNA: TGCGCCAGCAGCTCAGGGACTAGCGGGGGTAGCACAGATACGCAGTATTTT.

The chain links TRBV4-1 to TRBJ2-1; 11 bases line up with TRBD2. The V gene end was trimmed by 8 bases and the J gene end by 9 bases; junction bases not matched to a gene: 12. Germline lookup yields CDR1 MGHRA and CDR2 YSYEKL. The CDR3 sequence is 15 residues long. The chain's CDR3 is CASAHLLAGASEQFF. In DNA, the CDR3 is TGCGCCAGCGCACATCTACTAGCGGGAGCTAGTGAGCAGTTCTTC.

This clone was recorded only once. The rearrangement uses TRBV7-3 and TRBJ2-3; 8 bases agree with TRBD2. This CDR3 has 16 amino acids. Looked up from germline, CDR1 is SGHTA and CDR2 is FQGTGA. After removal of 1 base from V and 6 bases from J, the junction contained 9 bases not matched to a gene. CDR3 in DNA: TGTGCCAGCAGCTTAAACCCCGGGAGGGCCGGGGATACGCAGTATTTT. This gives the protein CASSLNPGRAGDTQYF. Full variable domain (outside the CDR3, taken from reference TRBV7-3 and TRBJ2-3): GAGVSQTPSNKVTEKGKYVELRCDPISGHTALYWYRQSLGQGPEFLIYFQGTGAADDSGLPNDRFFAVRPEGSVSTLKIQRTERGDSAVYLCASSLNPGRAGDTQYFGPGTRLTVL.

The chain couples TRBV10-1 to TRBJ2-7; 9 positions match TRBD1. Per the germline V gene, CDR1 is WNHNN and CDR2 is SYGVQD (reference sequence). This CDR3 is built from 13 residues. J gave up 6 bases and V 4 bases, and 4 bases lay outside the gene matches. The CDR3 coding sequence is TGCGCCAGCAGTGCCGGGACAGGGCTCGAGCAGTACTTC. It codes for CASSAGTGLEQYF.

V and J are TRBV28 and TRBJ2-3; 12 bases map to TRBD2. Germline V gene data show CDR1 as MDHEN and CDR2 as SYDVKM. CDR3 length: 16 amino acids. V trimming: 2 bases; J trimming: 6 bases; junction bases outside the gene matches: 6. CDR3 bases: TGTGCCAGCAGTTTACTAGCGGGAGGGCCTGCGGATACGCAGTATTTT. Amino acids: CASSLLAGGPADTQYF. The full variable domain, in which reference TRBV28 and TRBJ2-3 provide the parts outside the CDR3, is DVKVTQSSRYLVKRTGEKVFLECVQDMDHENMFWYRQDPGLGLRLIYFSYDVKMKEKGDIPEGYSVSREKKERFSLILESASTNQTSMYLCASSLLAGGPADTQYFGPGTRLTVL.

This rearrangement joins TRBV2 to TRBJ2-1; D uncertain. From germline, CDR1 is SNHLY and CDR2 FYNNEI. Deletions cut 5 bases from V and 4 bases from J, with 3 bases between. The CDR3 has 11 residues. CDR3 coding DNA: TGTGCCAGCAGTTATTACAATGAGCAGTTCTTC. It specifies CASSYYNEQFF.

V gene TRBV5-4 combines with J gene TRBJ2-3; D is unclear. The V and J ends lost 0 bases and 2 bases respectively, with 7 bases between them. The CDR3 has 14 amino acids. CDR1 and CDR2 (germline): SGHNT, YYREEE (reference sequence). Here the CDR3 DNA reads TGTGCCAGCAGCTTGGTTGAACTCACAGATACGCAGTATTTT. It is translated as CASSLVELTDTQYF.

Here the CDR3 reads CARATGPYEQYF. CDR3 sequence (DNA): TGTGCCAGGGCGACAGGTCCCTACGAGCAGTACTTC. This chain uses TRBV2 with TRBJ2-7; TRBD1 might be the D (6 bases). The CDR3 contains 12 residues. Germline CDR1 is SNHLY and CDR2 is FYNNEI. V was pared by 9 bases and J by 2 bases, with 11 bases between.

The chain joins TRBV9 to TRBJ2-7; 7 bases line up with TRBD1. V shed 0 bases and J 1 base; nucleotides not matched to a gene: 1. CDR1 and CDR2 from the germline V gene are SGDLS and YYNGEE. This CDR3 region has 14 residues. CDR3 DNA: TGTGCCAGCAGCGTAGAGGGGGCTTCCTACGAGCAGTACTTC. As protein: CASSVEGASYEQYF.

This sequence joins TRBV27 and TRBJ2-3; the D gene is possibly TRBD2 (6 bases). V was clipped by 0 bases and J by 3 bases, with 10 bases between them. CDR1 is MNHEY, CDR2 SMNVEV, per germline (reference sequence). The CDR3 spans 15 residues. Here the CDR3 reads CASSLSRGPTDTQYF. The CDR3 DNA follows: TGTGCCAGCAGTTTATCGCGGGGTCCGACAGATACGCAGTATTTT.

The CDR3 loop is CASGPSGTGGINEQFF. The DNA of the CDR3 is TGTGCCAGCGGACCGTCCGGGACAGGGGGAATCAATGAGCAGTTCTTC. The chain combines TRBV7-6 with TRBJ2-1, with 11 positions matching TRBD1. Germline trimming cut 8 bases from V and 6 bases from J; bases unmatched to any gene: 12. This CDR3 has 16 residues. Germline V gives CDR1 SGHVS, CDR2 FNYEAQ.

This clone has a single count. The gene calls are TRBV10-3 and TRBJ1-4, with TRBD1 matching over 8 bases. Germline CDR1 is ENHRY and CDR2 is SYGVKD. The length of the CDR3 is 18 residues. V was clipped by 6 bases and J by 6 bases; unmatched bases: 18. As DNA, the CDR3 is TGTGCCATCAGCATAAGGGACAGGTCAATCATGGGGGATGAAAAACTGTTTTTT. This translates into CAISIRDRSIMGDEKLFF.

CDR3 DNA: TGTGCCTGGCAGGGGTTGGGAGAGACCCAGTACTTC. Protein sequence: CAWQGLGETQYF. V is TRBV30 and J is TRBJ2-5; D may be TRBD1 (6 bases). The CDR3 runs to 12 residues. V lost 5 bases and J lost 4, with 11 bases in between. In germline, CDR1 is GTSNPN, CDR2 SVGIG (reference sequence).

The chain has TRBV2 and TRBJ1-1; D might be TRBD1 (5 bases). V was trimmed by 6 bases and J by 4 bases, leaving 15 bases between them. From germline, CDR1 is SNHLY and CDR2 FYNNEI. The CDR3 extends over 14 amino acids. The CDR3 DNA is TGTGCCAGCAGGACCCAGCAGGGCGGCACTGAAGCTTTCTTT. Translated, it gives CASRTQQGGTEAFF. The variable domain in full, completed from reference TRBV2 and TRBJ1-1, reads EPEVTQTPSHQVTQMGQEVILRCVPISNHLYFYWYRQILGQKVEFLVSFYNNEISEKSEIFDDQFSVERPDGSNFTLKIRSTKLEDSAMYFCASRTQQGGTEAFFGQGTRLTVV.

V is TRBV10-3 and J is TRBJ1-1; D is undetermined. The CDR3 has 11 residues. V lost 11 bases and J lost 10, with 17 bases in between. The germline gives CDR1 ENHRY, CDR2 SYGVKD. The CDR3 nucleotides read TGTGCCTCTAAGGAAATGCCGGGAGCTTTCTTT. This translates into CASKEMPGAFF.

J is TRBJ2-3 and V is TRBV5-1, with 11 bases aligning to TRBD2. The CDR3 runs to 14 residues. With V trimmed by 7 bases and J by 7 bases, 8 bases remained unmatched. CDR1 is SGHRS, CDR2 YFSETQ, per germline. CDR3 protein: CASDPGTSGYTQYF. The CDR3 DNA reads as TGCGCCAGCGACCCCGGGACTAGCGGTTATACGCAGTATTTT. The whole variable domain, remainder taken from reference TRBV5-1 and TRBJ2-3, is KAGVTQTPRYLIKTRGQQVTLSCSPISGHRSVSWYQQTPGQGLQFLFEYFSETQRNKGNFPGRFSGRQFSNSRSEMNVSTLELGDSALYLCASDPGTSGYTQYFGPGTRLTVL.

This clone showed up just a few times. CDR3: CASVGGTGHYEQYF. DNA of the CDR3: TGTGCCAGCGTCGGGGGGACAGGGCACTACGAGCAGTACTTC. The genes are TRBV2 and TRBJ2-7; 9 bases are a match to TRBD1. V shed 8 bases and J 3 bases; nucleotides not matched to a gene: 8. The CDR3 consists of 14 residues. CDR1 SNHLY and CDR2 FYNNEI come from the germline V gene.

This chain uses TRBV19 with TRBJ2-7; a weak D match, TRBD2 (6 bases). V lost 5 bases to trimming and J lost 0 bases, with 17 bases between them. The CDR3 has 16 residues. CDR1 and CDR2 from the germline V gene are LNHDA and SQIVND (reference sequence). CDR3 sequence: CASSPLAGGSSYEQYF. DNA for the CDR3: TGTGCCAGTAGTCCCCTAGCCGGGGGTAGCTCCTACGAGCAGTACTTC.

The rearrangement links TRBV5-6 to TRBJ2-7; 9 bases match TRBD1. Trimming took 3 bases from V and 2 from J; bases not matched to a gene: 9. The CDR3 length is 16 residues. Per the germline V gene, CDR1 is SGHDT and CDR2 is YYEEEE. The DNA of the CDR3 is TGTGCCAGCAGCTACCCTCCCGGGACAGGGACCTACGAGCAGTACTTC. Protein: CASSYPPGTGTYEQYF.

The gene calls are TRBV28 and TRBJ2-1; D call uncertain. Germline loops: CDR1 MDHEN, CDR2 SYDVKM. The CDR3 sequence is 12 residues long. V was clipped by 3 bases and J by 7 bases, with 7 bases between them. This CDR3 is CASSLVRNEQFF. DNA for the CDR3: TGTGCCAGCAGTTTGGTCAGGAATGAGCAGTTCTTC.

The CDR3 is CASMPQGVDIQYF. The CDR3 nucleotides read TGTGCCAGTATGCCCCAAGGGGTGGACATTCAGTACTTC. The chain joins TRBV19 to TRBJ2-4, with D perhaps TRBD1 (5 bases). V lost 7 bases to trimming and J lost 8 bases, with 15 bases between them. In germline, CDR1 is LNHDA, CDR2 SQIVND (reference sequence). This CDR3 is 13 amino acids long.